These 4 T cell receptor beta chains originate from one sample sequenced in a study of blood T cell repertoires in COVID-19 (dated by TCRdb to 2018 to 2020). The method behind the library was the immunoSEQ multiplex PCR assay. TCRdb's version of the immuneACCESS table is confined to in-frame rearrangements and falls short of the full clone set. An unresolved V gene accounts for under half of the shortfall where checked; the remainder is of unknown origin. The sample includes 120,000 to 150,000 clones, with approximately 87% observed a single time. Of the sample, about 37% falls within the top ten clones. The sample was peripheral blood. These receptors were collected from a man aged 45-65 years who had recovered from COVID-19.

V gene TRBV6-2 or TRBV6-3 combines with J gene TRBJ1-1; D is undetermined. Trimming left V 6 bases short and J 6 bases short, with 17 bases between. The CDR3 runs to 14 residues. The germline gives CDR1 MNHEY, CDR2 SVGEGT. The chain's CDR3 is CASSLGPRVSEAFF. The DNA of the CDR3 is TGTGCCAGCAGCCTCGGACCGCGGGTATCTGAAGCTTTCTTT.

This chain links TRBV4-3 with TRBJ1-1; tentatively, D is TRBD1 (5 bases). Germline CDR1 LGHNA, CDR2 YSLEER. CDR3 length: 14 amino acids. With 1 base removed from V and 5 bases from J, the gap between germline ends came to 11 bases. The CDR3 region has the DNA TGCGCCAGCAGCCAAGCCCAGGGAGGGACTGAAGCTTTCTTT. Protein: CASSQAQGGTEAFF.

The chain couples TRBV6-5 to TRBJ2-7, with 7 nucleotides matching TRBD2. The V gene end was trimmed by 5 bases and the J gene end by 5 bases; junction bases not matched to a gene: 9. CDR1 is MNHEY and CDR2 is SVGAGI in the germline V gene. The CDR3 totals 14 residues. The CDR3 loop reads CASSPRTGGHEQYF. CDR3 DNA: TGTGCCAGCAGTCCACGGACGGGAGGACACGAGCAGTACTTC.

The gene calls are TRBV6-5 and TRBJ1-5; TRBD1 matches 9 bases. The trim removed 2 bases at V and 7 bases at J, leaving 6 bases unmatched. Germline CDR1 and CDR2: MNHEY and SVGAGI. This CDR3 contains 15 residues. In DNA, the CDR3 is TGTGCCAGCAGTTACACCACAGGGGGCGGGCAGCCCCAGCATTTT. This gives the protein CASSYTTGGGQPQHF.